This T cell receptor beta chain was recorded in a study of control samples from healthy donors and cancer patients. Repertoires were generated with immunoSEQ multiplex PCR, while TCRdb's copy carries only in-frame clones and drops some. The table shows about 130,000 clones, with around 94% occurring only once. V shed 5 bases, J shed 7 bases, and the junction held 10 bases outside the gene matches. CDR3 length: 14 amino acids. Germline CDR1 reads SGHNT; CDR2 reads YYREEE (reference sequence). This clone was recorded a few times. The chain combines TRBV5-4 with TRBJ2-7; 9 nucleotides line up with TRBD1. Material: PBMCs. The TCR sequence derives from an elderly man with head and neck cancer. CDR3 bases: TGTGCCAGCAGTTTTGACAGGGGGATGGGGGAGCAGTACTTC. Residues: CASSFDRGMGEQYF.